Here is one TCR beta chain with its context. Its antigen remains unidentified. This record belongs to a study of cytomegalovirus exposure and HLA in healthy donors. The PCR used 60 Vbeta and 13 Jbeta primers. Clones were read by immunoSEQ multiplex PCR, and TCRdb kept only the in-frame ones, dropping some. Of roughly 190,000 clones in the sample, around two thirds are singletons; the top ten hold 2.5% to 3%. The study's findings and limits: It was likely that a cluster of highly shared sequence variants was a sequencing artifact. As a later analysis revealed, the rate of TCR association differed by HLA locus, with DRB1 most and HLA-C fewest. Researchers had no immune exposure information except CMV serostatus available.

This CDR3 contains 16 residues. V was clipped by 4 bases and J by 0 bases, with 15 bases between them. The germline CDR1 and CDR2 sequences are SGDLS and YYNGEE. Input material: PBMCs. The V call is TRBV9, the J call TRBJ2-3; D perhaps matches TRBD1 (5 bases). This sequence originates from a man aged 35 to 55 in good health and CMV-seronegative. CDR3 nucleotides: TGTGCCAGCAGCAGCAGGGTCGCTTCTAGCACAGATACGCAGTATTTT. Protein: CASSSRVASSTDTQYF.